This T cell receptor beta chain was observed in a study of graft-versus-host responses after intestinal transplantation. The overall study: Grafts that recipients had were multivisceral, liver-intestinal, or isolated intestinal transplants. Every transplant recipient was induced with anti-thymocyte globulin, then maintained on tacrolimus and steroids for roughly 3 years.

As for this clone: As yet, its antigen is unknown.

General study points: Recipient marrow held GvH clones, some first seen in ileum or blood.

Profiled with immunoSEQ multiplex PCR; TCRdb holds only in-frame clones, not every one. The profile shows tens of thousands of clones, approximately 96% of them singletons. The sample consisted of unstimulated CD8+ T cells sorted from spleen or lymph node cells, taken before transplant. The clonotype comes from a human donor who was the organ donor for an intestinal transplant.

This CDR3 reads CASSLEAGRNYGYTF. The DNA of the CDR3 is TGTGCCAGCAGTTTAGAGGCAGGGAGGAACTATGGCTACACCTTC. This sequence joins TRBV28 and TRBJ1-2; TRBD1 is a possible D gene (5 bases). V was trimmed by 2 bases and J by 2 bases, leaving 12 bases between them. Looked up from germline, CDR1 is MDHEN and CDR2 is SYDVKM. This CDR3 has 15 residues.